Shown below are 27 T cell receptor beta chains from a single sample sequenced in a study of metastatic and nonmetastatic thyroid tumors. TCRdb reprocessed the PCR reads via MiXCR. This table has approximately 9,700 clones, roughly 32% appearing once. Not a single patient had been given any form of treatment at any point before undergoing thyroid surgery. Sequencing used tumor tissue. The receptors were sampled from a female donor with papillary thyroid cancer or a benign thyroid nodule (not recorded which). Some clones in this sample may be carry-over from other donors' samples.

This clone was detected only a few times. J is TRBJ2-7 and V is TRBV6-1; D is possibly TRBD2 (5 bases). The CDR3 spans 13 residues. The germline V gene encodes CDR1 MNHNS and CDR2 SASEGT. Trimming pared 5 bases from V and 2 bases from J, leaving 10 bases between. In nucleotides, the CDR3 is TGTGCCAGCAGTCTCGGACTGACCTACGAGCAGTACTTC. It encodes CASSLGLTYEQYF.

By its share, this clone is medium-sized. For the CDR3, the DNA is TGCGCCAGCAGCCAAGCCGGTCAAGTCACAGGGGTGGCCAAAAACATTCAGTACTTC. Amino acid sequence: CASSQAGQVTGVAKNIQYF. This sequence joins TRBV4-1 and TRBJ2-4; 7 bases align to TRBD1. In germline, CDR1 is MGHRA, CDR2 YSYEKL. The V gene end was trimmed by 1 base and the J gene end by 1 base; junction bases not matched to a gene: 13. This CDR3 is built from 19 residues.

About this clone: A read error may be the cause here, since a much bigger clone is one base away. This chain uses TRBV7-9 with TRBJ2-5; D not certain. Germline CDR1 SEHNR, CDR2 FQNEAQ (reference sequence). The V end lost 0 bases, the J end lost 9 bases, and 11 bases lay between the germline ends. The CDR3 has 13 amino acids. Written as DNA, the CDR3 is TGTGCCAGCAGCTTAGCCCTATCGGTGGCCCAGTACTTC. Translated: CASSLALSVAQYF.

The chain joins TRBV7-8 to TRBJ2-7; no clear D. The V and J ends lost 1 base and 2 bases respectively, with 6 bases between them. The V gene's germline CDR1 is SGHVS and CDR2 FQNEAQ. The CDR3 sequence is 13 residues long. The CDR3 region is CASSLGRTYEQYF. CDR3 bases: TGTGCCAGCAGCTTAGGCCGAACCTACGAGCAGTACTTC.

The chain has TRBV29-1 and TRBJ2-3; D possibly corresponds to TRBD2 (5 bases). The V end lost 0 bases, the J end lost 5 bases, and 18 bases lay between the germline ends. CDR1 is SQVTM, CDR2 ANQGSEA, per germline. The CDR3 runs 16 residues. In DNA form, the CDR3 reads TGCAGCGTTGAAGAAGGAGGTTTGCGTTGGGGAGATACGCAGTATTTT. This codes for CSVEEGGLRWGDTQYF.

By sample share, this clone is medium-sized. The chain links TRBV19 to TRBJ1-1; no clear D gene. Germline V CDR1 and CDR2: LNHDA, SQIVND (reference sequence). The CDR3 length is 15 residues. Deletions cut 10 bases from V and 0 bases from J, with 18 bases between. DNA of the CDR3: TGTGCCACCTCGACAAATCAGGTGATGAACACTGAAGCTTTCTTT. Translation: CATSTNQVMNTEAFF.

This chain joins TRBV24-1 and TRBJ2-3; 8 bases are shared with TRBD1. Trimming took 7 bases from V and 0 from J; bases not matched to a gene: 5. The CDR3 covers 15 residues. The V gene's germline CDR1 is KGHDR and CDR2 SFDVKD. The CDR3: CATSETGASTDTQYF. In DNA form, the CDR3 reads TGTGCCACCAGCGAGACAGGGGCTAGCACAGATACGCAGTATTTT.

This chain links TRBV4-3 with TRBJ1-2; 7 positions match TRBD1. The CDR3 contains 16 residues. V dropped 0 bases and J dropped 5; count of bases not matched to a gene: 9. CDR1 and CDR2 (germline): LGHNA, YSLEER. The CDR3 protein is CASSQDFGQVFYGYTF. The CDR3 DNA reads TGCGCCAGCAGCCAAGACTTTGGACAGGTTTTTTATGGCTACACCTTC.

This chain uses TRBV4-1 with TRBJ1-2; possible D gene TRBD1, 6 bases. Germline V lookup: CDR1 MGHRA, CDR2 YSYEKL. The V and J ends lost 5 bases and 2 bases respectively, with 18 bases between them. The CDR3 is 16 residues long. The CDR3 here is CASSGGVYRANYGYTF. The CDR3 bases are TGCGCCAGCAGCGGCGGGGTGTACAGGGCGAACTATGGCTACACCTTC.

This clone has just a few counts. The chain uses TRBV6-4 and TRBJ2-1, with TRBD1 matching 11 bases. The CDR3 is 15 amino acids. Germline loops: CDR1 MRHNA, CDR2 SNTAGT. The junction had 2 bases not matched to a gene; V was cut back by 4 bases and J by 3 bases. DNA for the CDR3: TGTGCCAGCAGTGTAGGGACAGGGGGCTACAATGAGCAGTTCTTC. Protein product: CASSVGTGGYNEQFF.

Many counts were recorded for this clone. The chain uses TRBV9 and TRBJ2-7; 10 nucleotides agree with TRBD1. Germline CDR1 reads SGDLS; CDR2 reads YYNGEE. V dropped 4 bases and J dropped 7; count of bases not matched to a gene: 5. This CDR3 is 13 amino acids long. CDR3 loop: CASSIDRGQEQYF. The CDR3, as DNA: TGTGCCAGCAGCATCGACAGGGGGCAAGAGCAGTACTTC.

This clone appeared a few times. The V call is TRBV6-1, the J call TRBJ2-7; TRBD1 matches at 11 bases. Germline CDR1 and CDR2: MNHNS and SASEGT. The V gene end was trimmed by 6 bases and the J gene end by 7 bases; junction bases not matched to a gene: 5. The CDR3 sequence is 13 residues long. The CDR3 bases are TGTGCCAGCAGCGGACAGGGGGCGAGGGAGCAGTACTTC. Translated, it gives CASSGQGAREQYF.

V is TRBV6-5 and J is TRBJ2-3; D might be TRBD1 or TRBD2, each matching 5 bases. The CDR3 extends over 15 amino acids. Germline assignment: CDR1 MNHEY and CDR2 SVGAGI. Trimming cost V 2 bases and J 6 bases, with 15 bases left between them. Here the CDR3 reads CASSYTLEWGDTQYF. CDR3 in DNA: TGTGCCAGCAGTTACACGCTGGAGTGGGGGGATACGCAGTATTTT.

This clone was recorded many times. J is TRBJ2-3 and V is TRBV6-1; D may be TRBD2 (7 bases). The V end was cut by 7 bases, the J end by 2 bases, with 16 bases between. The CDR3 spans 15 residues. Germline V gene sequence: CDR1 MNHNS, CDR2 SASEGT. The DNA for the CDR3 is TGTGCCAGCAAGGGGGGGGCTTCCCCCACAGATACGCAGTATTTT. This sequence encodes CASKGGASPTDTQYF.

This clone qualifies as medium-sized. The chain uses TRBV19 and TRBJ2-5; 7 nucleotides align to TRBD1. This CDR3 is 14 amino acids long. The ends lost 4 bases at V and 4 bases at J; junction bases unmatched: 6. Germline values: CDR1 LNHDA, CDR2 SQIVND (reference sequence). The CDR3 DNA follows: TGTGCCAGTAGTACCGTGGCAGGGGGAGAGACCCAGTACTTC. As protein: CASSTVAGGETQYF.

The CDR3 coding sequence is TGTGCCAGCAGGGAGGCCTACCTCTCTCTGTACTTC. Translation gives CASREAYLSLYF. This rearrangement joins TRBV6-1 to TRBJ2-7; TRBD2 might be the D (5 bases). The V gene lost 6 bases and the J gene lost 12 bases, with 18 bases spanning the gap. The CDR3 spans 12 residues. The germline CDR1 and CDR2 sequences are MNHNS and SASEGT.

This rearrangement joins TRBV20-1 to TRBJ2-7; a possible D gene is TRBD1 (6 bases). The CDR3 is 12 amino acids. Trimming removed 7 bases from V and 5 bases from J, with 15 bases in between. Germline V lookup: CDR1 DFQATT, CDR2 SNEGSKA (reference sequence). The CDR3 sequence is CSVSEQGHEQYF. The CDR3 DNA sequence: TGCAGTGTGTCGGAACAGGGCCACGAGCAGTACTTC.

This clone was picked up a small number of times. A read error may account for a junction end that differs from germline. This chain connects TRBV6-1 to TRBJ2-1; possibly TRBD1 for D (6 bases). Germline values: CDR1 MNHNS, CDR2 SASEGT. This CDR3 spans 15 amino acids. The CDR3 coding sequence is TGTGCCAGCAGTGAAGCGGGACATGGCAGGAATGAGCATTTCTTC. Its protein is CASSEAGHGRNEHFF.

This clone was observed a handful of times. The J gene is TRBJ2-1, the V gene TRBV5-4, with 8 bases matching TRBD1. Germline V lookup: CDR1 SGHNT, CDR2 YYREEE (reference sequence). The length of the CDR3 is 18 residues. Losses at the gene ends were 2 bases for V and 7 bases for J; bases not matched to a gene: 17. In DNA form, the CDR3 reads TGTGCCAGCAGCTTCCCCCCAGGACAGGGCCCTACTCCTAATGAGCAGTTCTTC. It specifies CASSFPPGQGPTPNEQFF.

This clone was counted between two and nine times. At one end, the junction sequence differs from germline, possibly due to a read error. V gene TRBV12-3 or TRBV12-4 combines with J gene TRBJ1-3, with no clear D. This CDR3 has 13 residues. The CDR3 DNA follows: TGTGCCAGCAGTACAAGTCCTGGGAACACCATATATTTT. Protein product: CASSTSPGNTIYF.

By its share, this clone is medium-sized. J is TRBJ1-5 and V is TRBV6-1; D might be TRBD1 (5 bases). CDR3 length: 15 amino acids. The V and J ends lost 5 bases and 4 bases respectively, with 15 bases between them. Germline CDR1 is MNHNS and CDR2 is SASEGT. The CDR3 coding sequence is TGTGCCAGCAGTCCCCGGGGGATGAGGAATCAGCCCCAGCATTTT. This encodes CASSPRGMRNQPQHF.

The chain combines TRBV24-1 with TRBJ2-7; 7 bases line up with TRBD1. J gave up 6 bases and V 2 bases, and 3 bases lay outside the gene matches. The CDR3 consists of 13 residues. From germline, CDR1 is KGHDR and CDR2 SFDVKD. Written as DNA, the CDR3 is TGTGCCACCAGTGATTCGACAGGGACCGAGCAGTACTTC. It is translated as CATSDSTGTEQYF.

This clone showed up just a few times. This may stem from a read error, because a much larger clone lies one nucleotide away. The same CDR3 also results from other DNA sequences found in this sample. J is TRBJ2-7 and V is TRBV12-3 or TRBV12-4, with 10 bases identical to TRBD1. This CDR3 spans 14 amino acids. Losses at the gene ends were 5 bases for V and 2 bases for J; bases not matched to a gene: 3. The CDR3 DNA reads as TGTGCCAGCAGTCCCGGGACAGGGGCCTACGAGCAGTACTTC. It codes for CASSPGTGAYEQYF.

The gene calls are TRBV18 and TRBJ2-7; no clear D gene. CDR3 length equals 12 residues. Germline lookup yields CDR1 KGHSH and CDR2 LQKENI. V was trimmed by 3 bases and J by 7 bases, leaving 10 bases between them. DNA of the CDR3: TGTGCCAGCTCACCTTCTATCGATGAGCAGTACTTC. Translating it yields CASSPSIDEQYF.

This clone is medium-sized (0.01 to 0.1%) in the sample. V usage is TRBV6-1 and J usage is TRBJ1-1; the D is unclear. The ends were cut back, 5 bases at V and 8 bases at J, with 9 bases in the middle. The CDR3 spans 11 residues. Germline-derived CDR1 and CDR2 are MNHNS and SASEGT. The CDR3, as DNA: TGTGCCAGCAGTCTTGGCAGCGAAGCTTTCTTT. It specifies CASSLGSEAFF.

This rearrangement joins TRBV24-1 to TRBJ2-3, with D perhaps matching TRBD1 (5 bases). V was shortened by 1 base and J by 6 bases, with 10 bases between the two germline ends. Germline CDR1 reads KGHDR; CDR2 reads SFDVKD. The CDR3 is 14 amino acids. The chain's CDR3 is CATSDFFQGDTQYF. The CDR3 DNA reads as TGTGCCACCAGTGATTTCTTCCAGGGCGATACGCAGTATTTT.

CDR3 DNA sequence: TGTGCCAGCAGTGAATTCGGAGTTTACCAAGAGACCCAGTACTTC. This translates into CASSEFGVYQETQYF. This rearrangement joins TRBV2 to TRBJ2-5; D is uncertain. The CDR3 spans 15 residues. The V and J ends lost 2 bases and 0 bases respectively, with 10 bases between them. The germline V gene has CDR1 SNHLY and CDR2 FYNNEI.